These T cell receptor beta chains were read from a single sample in a study of cytotoxic CD8 clonotypes in ibrutinib-treated CLL. Sequencing was performed with immunoSEQ multiplex PCR; in TCRdb, only in-frame clones are kept and a portion is missing. Of roughly 130,000 clones listed, more than 85% were seen once; the top ten hold 11%. Sequencing used PBMCs, obtained after 12 months of ibrutinib treatment. These receptors were obtained from a human donor with chronic lymphocytic leukemia. Each CDR3 is given without its conserved first and last residue.

v_call cdr3_aa
TRBV18 ASSPRDRGIEQY
TRBV9 ASSVRLAGADTQY
TRBV27 ASSLGPSGNTIY
TRBV18 ASSPLGQANYGYT
TRBV6-5 ASSPTSAWGETQY
TRBV5-5 ASSLTRRTNTGELF
TRBV7-3 ASSFSVTGGGYT
TRBV10-3 AISEPRAGETQY
TRBV27 ASSLYWTGPNTEAF
TRBV2 ASSEGQGRETQY
TRBV7-8 ASTGGNEQF
TRBV2 ASSDVGQDYEQY
TRBV5-6 ASSYGTGGFQPQH
TRBV25-1 ASSPLDGIGKNIQY
TRBV7-9 ASSGWTPGGTQY
TRBV9 ASSVSGFETQY
TRBV27 ASSLRTGETYEQY
TRBV7-9 ASSFHGSNTEAF
TRBV6-5 ASSPTDRGTYEQY
TRBV7-2 ASSSGLAAGGGTQY
TRBV6-4 ASTPTSGSRYEQF
TRBV7-9 ASSLDQGGSTEAF
TRBV11-2 ASSSVGTDTQY
TRBV6-1 ASRGGTGNNYEQY
TRBV29-1 SVRPFQETQY
TRBV28 ATMMTGLIYEQY
TRBV19 ASSIYLGYT
TRBV9 ASSALLPGNEQF
TRBV23-1 ANPVGRIEVAATNEKLF
TRBV1 TSSQVPPDRAGNQPQH
TRBV4-2 ASSQDGTGKNTIY
TRBV28 ASSFPGFRAGELF
TRBV5-1 ASSLMGSGRTYNEQF
TRBV19 ASSPPRSNQPQH
TRBV19 ASRVQGPTYGYT
TRBV11-3 ASSLDAGNSEAF
TRBV28 ASSRDGSTDTQY
TRBV30 AGNQGTGELF